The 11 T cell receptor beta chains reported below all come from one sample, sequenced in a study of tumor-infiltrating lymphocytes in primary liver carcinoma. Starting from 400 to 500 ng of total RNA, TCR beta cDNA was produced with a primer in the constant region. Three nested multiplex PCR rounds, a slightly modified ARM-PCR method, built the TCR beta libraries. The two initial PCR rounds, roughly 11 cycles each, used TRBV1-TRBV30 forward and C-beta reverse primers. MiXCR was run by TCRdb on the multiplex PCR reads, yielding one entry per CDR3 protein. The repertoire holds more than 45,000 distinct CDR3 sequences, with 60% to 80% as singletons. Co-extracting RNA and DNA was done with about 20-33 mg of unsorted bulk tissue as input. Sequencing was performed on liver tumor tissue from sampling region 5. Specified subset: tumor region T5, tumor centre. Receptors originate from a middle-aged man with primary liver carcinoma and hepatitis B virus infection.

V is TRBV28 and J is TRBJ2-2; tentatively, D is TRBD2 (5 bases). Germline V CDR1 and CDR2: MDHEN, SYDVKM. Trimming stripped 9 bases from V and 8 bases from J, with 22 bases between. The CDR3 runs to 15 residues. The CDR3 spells CARTSVEGRSGELFF. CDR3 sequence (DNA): TGTGCCAGAACTTCAGTCGAGGGCCGATCAGGGGAGCTGTTTTTT.

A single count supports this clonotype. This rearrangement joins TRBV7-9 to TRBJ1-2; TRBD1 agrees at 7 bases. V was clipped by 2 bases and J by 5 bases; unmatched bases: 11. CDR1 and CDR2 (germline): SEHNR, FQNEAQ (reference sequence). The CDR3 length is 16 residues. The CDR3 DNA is TGTGCCAGCAGCTTATTGACTGAAGGGACAGCTTATGGCTACACCTTC. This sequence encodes CASSLLTEGTAYGYTF.

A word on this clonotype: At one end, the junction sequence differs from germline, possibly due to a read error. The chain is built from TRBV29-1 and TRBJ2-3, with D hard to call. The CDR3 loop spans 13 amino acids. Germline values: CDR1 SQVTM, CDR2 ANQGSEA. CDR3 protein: CSVLDLRTDTQYF. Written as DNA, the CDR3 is TGCAGCGTTCTGGACCTCCGCACGGATACGCAGTATTTT.

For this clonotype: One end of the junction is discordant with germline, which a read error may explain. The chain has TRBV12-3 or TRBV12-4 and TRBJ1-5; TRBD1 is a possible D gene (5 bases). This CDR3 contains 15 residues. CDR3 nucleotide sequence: TGTGCCAGCACACGGGGCACTGCAATAAATCAGCCCCAGCAATTT. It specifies CASTRGTAINQPQQF.

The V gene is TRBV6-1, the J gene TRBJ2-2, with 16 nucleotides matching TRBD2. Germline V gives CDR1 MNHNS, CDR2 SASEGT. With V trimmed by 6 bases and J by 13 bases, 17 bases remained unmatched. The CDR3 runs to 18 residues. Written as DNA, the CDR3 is TGTGCCAGCAGGGAGGGACTAGCGGGAGGGCTCGGCACCGGGTTGCTGTTTTTT. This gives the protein CASREGLAGGLGTGLLFF.

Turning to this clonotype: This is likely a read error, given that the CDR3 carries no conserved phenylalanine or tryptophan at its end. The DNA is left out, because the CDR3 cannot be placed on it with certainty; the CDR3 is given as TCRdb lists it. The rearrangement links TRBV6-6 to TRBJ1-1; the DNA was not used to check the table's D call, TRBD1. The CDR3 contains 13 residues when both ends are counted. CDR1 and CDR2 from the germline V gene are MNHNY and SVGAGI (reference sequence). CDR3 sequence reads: CASSTGGTTETFI.

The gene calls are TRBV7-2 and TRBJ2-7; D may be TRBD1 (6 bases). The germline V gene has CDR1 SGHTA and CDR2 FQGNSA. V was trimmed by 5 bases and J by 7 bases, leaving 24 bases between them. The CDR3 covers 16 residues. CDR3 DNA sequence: TGTGCCAGCAGCCGCCAATATATGACAGGACCGCGTGAGCAGTACTTC. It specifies CASSRQYMTGPREQYF.

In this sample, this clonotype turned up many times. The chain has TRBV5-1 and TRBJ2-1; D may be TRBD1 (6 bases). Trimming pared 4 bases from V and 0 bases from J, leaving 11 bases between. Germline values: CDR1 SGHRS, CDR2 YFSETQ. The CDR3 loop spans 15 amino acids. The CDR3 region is CASSTQGSSYNEQFF. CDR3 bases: TGCGCCAGCAGCACCCAGGGGTCCTCCTACAATGAGCAGTTCTTC.

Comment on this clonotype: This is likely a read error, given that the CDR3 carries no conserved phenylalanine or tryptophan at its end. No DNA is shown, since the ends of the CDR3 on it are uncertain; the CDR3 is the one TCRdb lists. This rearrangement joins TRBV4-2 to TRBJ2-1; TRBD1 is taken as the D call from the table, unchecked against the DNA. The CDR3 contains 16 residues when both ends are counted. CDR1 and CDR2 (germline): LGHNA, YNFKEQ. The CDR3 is CASSHAVGQGYNEQLI.

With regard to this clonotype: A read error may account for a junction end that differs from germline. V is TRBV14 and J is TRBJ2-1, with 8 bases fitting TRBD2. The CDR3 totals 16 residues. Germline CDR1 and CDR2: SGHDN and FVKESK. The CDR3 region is CANSAVAGWENNEQSF. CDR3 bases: TGTGCCAACAGTGCCGTAGCGGGATGGGAAAACAATGAGCAGTCCTTC.

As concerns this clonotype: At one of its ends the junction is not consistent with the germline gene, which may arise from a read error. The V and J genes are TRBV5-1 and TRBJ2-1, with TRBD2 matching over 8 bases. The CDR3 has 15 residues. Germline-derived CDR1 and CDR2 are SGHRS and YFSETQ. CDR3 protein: CSSRAQTSAYNEQFF. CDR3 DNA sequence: TGCTCCAGCAGGGCTCAGACTAGCGCTTACAATGAGCAGTTTTTC.